The 17 T cell receptor beta chains in this list originate from one sample, sequenced in a study of blood T cell repertoires in COVID-19. The assay was immunoSEQ multiplex PCR, and TCRdb's table has in-frame clones only and misses some. The profile shows about 330,000 clones, about 90% of them singletons. Sequenced input: PBMCs or T cells enriched from blood (not recorded which). These receptors originate from a man younger than 45 who had recovered from COVID-19.

This chain uses TRBV3-1 (or the pseudogene TRBV3-2) with TRBJ1-6; D uncertain. The V end lost 4 bases, the J end lost 3 bases, and 13 bases lay between the germline ends. CDR3 length: 16 amino acids. Germline CDR1 LGHDT, CDR2 YNNKEL (reference sequence). CDR3 residues: CASSRTPTLYNSPLHF. Written as DNA, the CDR3 is TGTGCCAGCAGCCGGACTCCAACACTCTATAATTCACCCCTCCACTTT.

With respect to this clone: Compared with germline, one end of the junction differs, possibly owing to a read error. V and J are TRBV6-1 and TRBJ1-2; TRBD1 matches 8 bases. The CDR3 loop spans 14 amino acids. The germline V gene encodes CDR1 MNHNS and CDR2 SASEGT. The CDR3 coding sequence is TGTGCCAGCAGTCAAGCGCAGGGGGCAGGGGGCTACACCTTC. Its translation is CASSQAQGAGGYTF.

The chain uses TRBV18 and TRBJ1-2; maybe TRBD1 (6 bases). Trimming cost V 2 bases and J 4 bases, with 11 bases left between them. Germline CDR1 is KGHSH and CDR2 is LQKENI. The CDR3 loop spans 14 amino acids. CDR3 region: CASSPGTLVYGYTF. The CDR3 bases are TGTGCCAGCTCACCAGGGACACTTGTCTATGGCTACACCTTC.

The rearrangement links TRBV6-5 to TRBJ2-3; D is perhaps TRBD2 (5 bases). V lost 10 bases, J lost 4 bases, and 15 bases lay in between. CDR1 and CDR2 from the germline V gene are MNHEY and SVGAGI. This CDR3 is 13 amino acids long. The CDR3 loop is CATRIAGPDTQYF. Here the CDR3 DNA reads TGTGCCACCCGGATCGCGGGCCCAGATACGCAGTATTTT.

The chain joins TRBV18 to TRBJ1-2; no firm D call. Germline CDR1 and CDR2: KGHSH and LQKENI. Between the trimmed V and J ends, which lost 0 bases and 2 bases, there was a span of 7 bases. This CDR3 is 14 amino acids long. Here the CDR3 DNA reads TGTGCCAGCTCACCACCGTCCAGGAACTATGGCTACACCTTC. As protein: CASSPPSRNYGYTF.

The chain is built from TRBV2 and TRBJ2-2; 9 bases line up with TRBD1. V lost 10 bases and J lost 0; bases outside the gene matches: 6. There are 15 residues in the CDR3. Germline CDR1 and CDR2: SNHLY and FYNNEI. CDR3 in amino acids: CAIGTGPTNTGELFF. DNA for the CDR3: TGTGCCATAGGGACAGGGCCCACGAACACCGGGGAGCTGTTTTTT.

The chain recombines TRBV4-2 with TRBJ1-2; D might be TRBD1 (5 bases). The CDR3 runs 14 residues. V was pared by 3 bases and J by 4 bases, with 12 bases between. The germline V gene encodes CDR1 LGHNA and CDR2 YNFKEQ. CDR3 DNA sequence: TGTGCCAGCAGCCAGGAGCAGGGATCCTATGGCTACACCTTC. Translation: CASSQEQGSYGYTF.

The chain combines TRBV2 with TRBJ1-1; the D is unclear. Trimming shortened V by 4 bases and J by 2 bases, and 11 bases separated the two germline ends. The CDR3 is made up of 14 amino acids. Germline loops: CDR1 SNHLY, CDR2 FYNNEI. The CDR3 sequence is CASSARETNTEAFF. The DNA of the CDR3 is TGTGCCAGCAGTGCCCGAGAGACTAACACTGAAGCTTTCTTT.

This chain joins TRBV4-2 and TRBJ1-5; D is possibly TRBD1 (6 bases). CDR1 is LGHNA and CDR2 is YNFKEQ in the germline V gene. The CDR3 has 16 amino acids. The V end was cut by 2 bases, the J end by 2 bases, with 13 bases between. CDR3 residues: CASSQKQGEGNQPQHF. DNA of the CDR3: TGTGCCAGCAGCCAAAAACAGGGAGAGGGCAATCAGCCCCAGCATTTT.

The chain has TRBV18 and TRBJ1-1; TRBD1 might be the D (5 bases). This CDR3 has 15 residues. Trimming took off 2 bases at V and 1 base at J, with 11 bases between the two ends. The germline gives CDR1 KGHSH, CDR2 LQKENI. CDR3 nucleotides: TGTGCCAGCTCACCATGGCAGGGCGAGAACACTGAAGCTTTCTTT. Protein product: CASSPWQGENTEAFF. Full variable domain (remainder filled in from reference TRBV18 and TRBJ1-1): NAGVMQNPRHLVRRRGQEARLRCSPMKGHSHVYWYRQLPEEGLKFMVYLQKENIIDESGMPKERFSAEFPKEGPSILRIQQVVRGDSAAYFCASSPWQGENTEAFFGQGTRLTVV.

The chain has TRBV5-1 and TRBJ2-7, with TRBD2 as a possible D gene (5 bases). V lost 0 bases to trimming and J lost 4 bases, with 5 bases between them. This CDR3 comprises 12 residues. Germline CDR1 reads SGHRS; CDR2 reads YFSETQ. The CDR3 sequence is CASSLGEYEQYF. The CDR3, as DNA: TGCGCCAGCAGCTTGGGGGAGTACGAGCAGTACTTC.

This chain uses TRBV7-9 with TRBJ1-3; TRBD1 is a possible D gene (5 bases). This CDR3 region has 13 residues. Germline lookup yields CDR1 SEHNR and CDR2 FQNEAQ (reference sequence). The V end was cut by 7 bases, the J end by 4 bases, with 11 bases between. Here the CDR3 DNA reads TGTGCCAGCACAAGGGGAGGGGGAAACACCATATATTTT. This codes for CASTRGGGNTIYF.

The chain carries TRBV1 and TRBJ2-5; the D call in the table, TRBD2, was not verified against the DNA. TRBV1 is a recognized pseudogene. The CDR3 has 18 residues. CDR3: CTSSQDRRLAGGLETQYF. The DNA of the CDR3 is TGCACCAGCAGCCAAGATCGCCGGCTAGCGGGGGGCTTAGAGACCCAGTACTTC.

This rearrangement joins TRBV30 to TRBJ1-1, with D unclear. This CDR3 is 13 amino acids long. Germline V gene sequence: CDR1 GTSNPN, CDR2 SVGIG (reference sequence). V lost 0 bases and J lost 7, with 12 bases in between. The DNA of the CDR3 is TGTGCCTGGAGTGTACGGGCGGCGGGTGAAGCTTTCTTT. It is translated as CAWSVRAAGEAFF.

The rearrangement uses TRBV2 and TRBJ1-1; D possibly corresponds to TRBD1 (6 bases). The CDR3 has 14 amino acids. V lost 3 bases and J lost 2, with 10 bases in between. Looked up from germline, CDR1 is SNHLY and CDR2 is FYNNEI. CDR3 nucleotide sequence: TGTGCCAGCAGTGAGAACAGGGACAACACTGAAGCTTTCTTT. Amino acid sequence: CASSENRDNTEAFF.

The gene calls are TRBV4-1 and TRBJ1-6; D not resolved. The CDR3 is 12 residues long. V was shortened by 3 bases and J by 6 bases, with 3 bases between the two germline ends. In germline, CDR1 is MGHRA, CDR2 YSYEKL. CDR3 nucleotide sequence: TGCGCCAGCAGCCAGGCTAATTCACCCCTCCACTTT. Its protein is CASSQANSPLHF.

This rearrangement joins TRBV7-9 to TRBJ2-4; D is possibly TRBD1 (5 bases). With 5 bases removed from V and 0 bases from J, the gap between germline ends came to 8 bases. The CDR3 is 14 residues long. Germline CDR1 reads SEHNR; CDR2 reads FQNEAQ (reference sequence). The CDR3 nucleotides read TGTGCCAGCAGCATTACAGGAGCCAAAAACATTCAGTACTTC. Encoded protein: CASSITGAKNIQYF.